The 10 T cell receptor beta chains given below trace back to one sample, sequenced in a study of T cell responses to AZD1222 COVID-19 vaccine (dated by TCRdb to about 2021). Preparation of the library involved the immunoSEQ multiplex PCR assay. TCRdb stores this immuneACCESS table with in-frame sequences only. Part of the clones is absent; in the studies checked, under half of the shortfall reflects unresolved V genes, and no reason is known for the rest. The sample table shows about 92,000 clones, and approximately 91% are seen once. Of the sample, about 20% falls within the top ten clones. The time point label of this sample denotes: baseline before first vaccination. Material: peripheral blood, obtained on day 0 of AZD1222 vaccination. The receptors shown here come from an adult in good health.

The chain recombines TRBV2 with TRBJ1-1; D call uncertain. The CDR3 is 12 residues long. Germline V lookup: CDR1 SNHLY, CDR2 FYNNEI. The V gene lost 6 bases and the J gene lost 8 bases, with 13 bases spanning the gap. The CDR3 loop reads CASRTSGTEAFF. DNA for the CDR3: TGTGCCAGCAGGACATCAGGAACCGAAGCTTTCTTT.

The rearrangement links TRBV18 to TRBJ2-1; 9 bases fit TRBD1. V shed 4 bases, J shed 0 bases, and the junction held 1 base outside the gene matches. CDR1 is KGHSH and CDR2 is LQKENI in the germline V gene. The CDR3 sequence is 15 residues long. The CDR3 region is CASSRDRASYNEQFF. CDR3 sequence (DNA): TGTGCCAGCTCACGGGACAGGGCCTCCTACAATGAGCAGTTCTTC.

The V and J genes are TRBV5-4 and TRBJ2-3; TRBD1 aligns across 7 bases. J gave up 3 bases and V 4 bases, and 2 bases lay outside the gene matches. The CDR3 length is 13 residues. The germline CDR1 and CDR2 sequences are SGHNT and YYREEE (reference sequence). The CDR3 loop is CASSQTGTDTQYF. In DNA form, the CDR3 reads TGTGCCAGCAGCCAGACAGGGACAGATACGCAGTATTTT.

The V call is TRBV6-2 or TRBV6-3, the J call TRBJ1-5; D perhaps matches TRBD1 (5 bases). The ends were cut back, 3 bases at V and 2 bases at J, with 8 bases in the middle. Germline V CDR1 and CDR2: MNHEY, SVGEGT. The CDR3 length is 14 residues. The CDR3 reads CASSYMGRNQPQHF. For the CDR3, the DNA is TGTGCCAGCAGTTATATGGGACGCAATCAGCCCCAGCATTTT.

This chain joins TRBV7-2 and TRBJ1-3; no firm D call. The V gene lost 0 bases and the J gene lost 1 base, with 7 bases spanning the gap. The CDR3 contains 15 residues. The germline gives CDR1 SGHTA, CDR2 FQGNSA. This chain's CDR3 is CASSLARFSGNTIYF. Written as DNA, the CDR3 is TGTGCCAGCAGCTTAGCCCGGTTTTCTGGAAACACCATATATTTT.

This chain links TRBV7-9 with TRBJ1-2; D perhaps matches TRBD1 (6 bases). V shed 5 bases and J shed 3 bases, with 10 bases lying between them. Germline V CDR1 and CDR2: SEHNR, FQNEAQ (reference sequence). The CDR3 is made up of 13 amino acids. The CDR3 bases are TGTGCCAGCAGCCTGGACAGCTACTATGGCTACACCTTC. It translates to CASSLDSYYGYTF.

The rearrangement links TRBV28 to TRBJ2-7; 9 bases fit TRBD2. The length of the CDR3 is 14 residues. The J segment lost 0 bases and the V segment lost 9 bases, leaving 6 bases of the junction unmatched. Germline V lookup: CDR1 MDHEN, CDR2 SYDVKM. The CDR3 coding sequence is TGTGCCAGTCTGACTAGCGGCAGCTCCTACGAGCAGTACTTC. Translating it yields CASLTSGSSYEQYF.

The rearrangement uses TRBV10-3 and TRBJ2-7, with TRBD1 matching over 7 bases. The V gene end was trimmed by 4 bases and the J gene end by 1 base; junction bases not matched to a gene: 4. This CDR3 spans 14 amino acids. The germline V gene has CDR1 ENHRY and CDR2 SYGVKD. CDR3 DNA sequence: TGTGCCATCAGTGCACAACAGGGGTCCTACGAGCAGTACTTC. Translation gives CAISAQQGSYEQYF.

This rearrangement joins TRBV4-3 to TRBJ2-3; TRBD2 aligns across 7 bases. The CDR3 is made up of 15 amino acids. The V segment lost 1 base and the J segment 4 bases; nucleotides outside the gene matches: 5. Germline loops: CDR1 LGHNA, CDR2 YSLEER. This CDR3 is CASSQVGTSADTQYF. The CDR3 nucleotides are TGCGCCAGCAGCCAAGTGGGAACTAGCGCAGATACGCAGTATTTT.

The chain uses TRBV2 and TRBJ1-1, with D perhaps TRBD1 (5 bases). The CDR3 consists of 12 residues. Germline CDR1 SNHLY, CDR2 FYNNEI. Trimming shortened V by 8 bases and J by 0 bases, and 7 bases separated the two germline ends. Here the CDR3 reads CASPTVNTEAFF. CDR3 bases: TGTGCCAGCCCGACAGTGAACACTGAAGCTTTCTTT.